The T cell receptor beta chain described here comes from a study of blood T cell repertoires in COVID-19. Germline CDR1 is SGHNT and CDR2 is YYREEE (reference sequence). Deletions cut 4 bases from V and 4 bases from J, with 5 bases between. The CDR3 totals 11 residues. This clone showed up just a few times. TCRdb keeps only in-frame clones here, not all; method: immunoSEQ multiplex PCR. The data show 70,000 to 95,000 clones, roughly nine tenths seen once. The source material was peripheral blood. The source of this sequence is a man aged 45 to 65 with COVID-19, enrolled during active disease. This chain joins TRBV5-4 and TRBJ2-5; D is unresolved. CDR3 DNA: TGTGCCAGCAGCCGAGGAGAGACCCAGTACTTC. Protein: CASSRGETQYF.